The 14 T cell receptor beta chains listed next were all sequenced from one sample in a study of CD8 T cells in Susac syndrome. RNA, at about 0.45 to 1 ug, was reverse transcribed with random hexamers. From the immunoSEQ multiplex PCR reads, TCRdb called clonotypes with MiXCR, one entry per CDR3 protein. The sample holds roughly 130,000 distinct CDR3 sequences, under 96% seen once. The sequencing input was CD4+ T cells from PBMCs. The source of these receptors is a human donor with Susac syndrome.

In this sample, this clonotype turned up once. The chain employs TRBV7-2 and TRBJ1-3; the D gene is possibly TRBD1 (6 bases). Trimming cost V 2 bases and J 2 bases, with 7 bases left between them. The germline gives CDR1 SGHTA, CDR2 FQGNSA. The CDR3 covers 14 residues. The CDR3 loop reads CASSLNRAGNTIYF. CDR3 sequence (DNA): TGTGCCAGCAGCTTAAACAGGGCTGGAAACACCATATATTTT.

This chain connects TRBV9 to TRBJ2-7; D perhaps matches TRBD2 (5 bases). This CDR3 is built from 15 residues. The V end lost 1 base, the J end lost 2 bases, and 13 bases lay between the germline ends. Germline CDR1 reads SGDLS; CDR2 reads YYNGEE. The CDR3 loop reads CASSVRAGETYEQYF. Written as DNA, the CDR3 is TGTGCCAGCAGCGTAAGGGCGGGTGAGACCTACGAGCAGTACTTC.

The chain couples TRBV5-4 to TRBJ2-1, with 9 bases aligning to TRBD1. CDR1 and CDR2 from the germline V gene are SGHNT and YYREEE (reference sequence). The CDR3 sequence is 15 residues long. J lost 7 bases, V lost 4 bases, and 9 bases had no gene match. The CDR3 protein is CASSLRDRAKNEQFF. In nucleotides, the CDR3 is TGTGCCAGCAGCCTCCGGGACAGGGCTAAGAATGAGCAGTTCTTC.

The chain recombines TRBV29-1 with TRBJ2-7; no clear D gene. V was shortened by 0 bases and J by 0 bases, with 6 bases between the two germline ends. Germline assignment: CDR1 SQVTM and CDR2 ANQGSEA. The CDR3 sequence is 13 residues long. CDR3 protein: CSVEDPNSYEQYF. In DNA, the CDR3 is TGCAGCGTTGAAGATCCGAACTCCTACGAGCAGTACTTC.

The CDR3 region has the DNA TGTGCCACCAGTGATTTGCGACCGGAGGGCCGGGTACTTGAGCAGTTCTTC. Translated: CATSDLRPEGRVLEQFF. The chain employs TRBV24-1 and TRBJ2-1; D is possibly TRBD2 (6 bases). The CDR3 runs to 17 residues. Trimming took off 0 bases at V and 9 bases at J, with 20 bases between the two ends. The germline CDR1 and CDR2 sequences are KGHDR and SFDVKD.

This chain connects TRBV4-1 to TRBJ2-7; possibly TRBD1 for D (6 bases). The CDR3 is made up of 16 amino acids. Germline CDR1 reads MGHRA; CDR2 reads YSYEKL. V was trimmed by 0 bases and J by 1 base, leaving 13 bases between them. CDR3 sequence (DNA): TGCGCCAGCAGCCAAGAATATGGACAGCCATCCTACGAGCAGTACTTC. This encodes CASSQEYGQPSYEQYF.

The chain links TRBV18 to TRBJ2-3; TRBD2 matches at 12 bases. CDR3 length: 14 residues. V gave up 8 bases and J gave up 5 bases; unmatched junction bases: 5. CDR1 and CDR2 (germline): KGHSH, LQKENI. The CDR3 DNA is TGTGCCAGCCGACTAGCGGGAGAGGTAGATACGCAGTATTTT. Translated, it gives CASRLAGEVDTQYF.

The V and J genes are TRBV28 and TRBJ2-1, with D perhaps TRBD2 (6 bases). Germline V gene sequence: CDR1 MDHEN, CDR2 SYDVKM. This CDR3 is 14 amino acids long. Trimming left V 6 bases short and J 2 bases short, with 11 bases between. The chain's CDR3 is CASREGTAYNEQFF. The CDR3 coding sequence is TGTGCCAGCAGAGAGGGGACTGCCTACAATGAGCAGTTCTTC. The full variable domain, with the rest looked up from reference TRBV28 and TRBJ2-1, is DVKVTQSSRYLVKRTGEKVFLECVQDMDHENMFWYRQDPGLGLRLIYFSYDVKMKEKGDIPEGYSVSREKKERFSLILESASTNQTSMYLCASREGTAYNEQFFGPGTRLTVL.

The rearrangement links TRBV30 to TRBJ2-2, with TRBD2 matching over 12 bases. There are 17 residues in the CDR3. V shed 4 bases and J 2 bases; nucleotides not matched to a gene: 8. In germline, CDR1 is GTSNPN, CDR2 SVGIG (reference sequence). The CDR3 here is CAWTLTSGRVNTGELFF. CDR3 sequence (DNA): TGTGCCTGGACCTTGACTAGCGGGAGAGTCAACACCGGGGAGCTGTTTTTT.

The genes are TRBV12-3 or TRBV12-4 and TRBJ1-1; a weak D match, TRBD1 (5 bases). The CDR3 length is 11 residues. Between the trimmed V and J ends, which lost 6 bases and 11 bases, there was a span of 13 bases. The CDR3 region is CASRAGPHAFF. The CDR3, as DNA: TGTGCCAGCAGAGCGGGACCCCACGCTTTCTTT.

This chain uses TRBV29-1 with TRBJ2-7, with D uncertain. The V end lost 4 bases, the J end lost 4 bases, and 11 bases lay between the germline ends. Germline loops: CDR1 SQVTM, CDR2 ANQGSEA. The CDR3 length is 12 residues. The DNA for the CDR3 is TGCAGCGTTGGGTTATTAGCTTACGAGCAGTACTTC. It specifies CSVGLLAYEQYF.

The chain joins TRBV30 to TRBJ2-7, with 7 nucleotides matching TRBD1. Germline trimming cut 4 bases from V and 0 bases from J; bases unmatched to any gene: 6. The CDR3 is made up of 14 amino acids. Per germline, CDR1 GTSNPN and CDR2 SVGIG (reference sequence). The CDR3 region is CAWNYRGSSYEQYF. The CDR3 DNA follows: TGTGCCTGGAATTACAGGGGAAGCTCCTACGAGCAGTACTTC.

This chain joins TRBV7-2 and TRBJ2-1; unclear D gene. In germline, CDR1 is SGHTA, CDR2 FQGNSA. This CDR3 region has 16 residues. V lost 0 bases and J 0 bases, leaving 9 bases between the germline ends. CDR3 sequence: CASSLAWESSYNEQFF. CDR3 bases: TGTGCCAGCAGCTTAGCGTGGGAAAGCTCCTACAATGAGCAGTTCTTC.

The chain is built from TRBV19 and TRBJ2-1; a possible D gene is TRBD2 (6 bases). Germline CDR1 is LNHDA and CDR2 is SQIVND (reference sequence). This CDR3 is built from 15 residues. V was cut by 6 bases and J by 0 bases, with 12 bases left in between. CDR3 DNA sequence: TGTGCCAGTAGAGCGGGTCTTAGCTCCTACAATGAGCAGTTCTTC. Translating gives CASRAGLSSYNEQFF.